The present TCR beta chain was sequenced within a study of blood T cell repertoires in COVID-19. The length of the CDR3 is 16 residues. Looked up from germline, CDR1 is SGHDT and CDR2 is YYEEEE. The V end was cut by 4 bases, the J end by 4 bases, with 20 bases between. The method was immunoSEQ multiplex PCR; TCRdb's version includes in-frame clones alone and lacks a portion of them. Among roughly 150,000 clones, roughly 85% were seen once, and the ten largest hold around 20%. The V and J genes are TRBV5-6 and TRBJ2-5, with D perhaps matching TRBD2 (6 bases). This TCR was recovered from a woman in her seventies in a cohort exposed to, infected with or recovered from COVID-19 (not recorded which). The sample was PBMCs or T cells enriched from blood (not recorded which). CDR3 residues: CASSPGATPGGETQYF. The CDR3 bases are TGTGCCAGCAGCCCCGGGGCCACTCCCGGGGGAGAGACCCAGTACTTC.